These T cell receptor beta chains were read from a single sample in a study of blood T cells in healthy people across ages. Via MiXCR, TCRdb re-called the 5' RACE reads, giving one row per CDR3 protein. The top ten hold 5% to 7% of the sample, which has 1,300,000 or so distinct CDR3 sequences, roughly 59% seen once. Sequenced input: blood. These receptors were obtained from a young man in good health. Both conserved end residues are part of each CDR3. Each record gives: CDR3 length, D gene, clone size, V gene, J gene, CDR3 DNA, CDR3 protein. D genes are given only for firm matches. The listing skips clone size in some rows; elsewhere it reads once, few, many or a size class.

>13|NA|NA|TRBV21-1|TRBJ2-3
TGTGCCAGCAGCAAAGGTATCGGAGATACGCAGTATTTT
CASSKGIGDTQYF
>13|NA|few|TRBV12-3/TRBV12-4|TRBJ2-4
TGTGCCAGCAGTTGGGCTGGGGCCCACATTCAGTACTTC
CASSWAGAHIQYF
>14|NA|NA|TRBV20-1|TRBJ1-6
TGCAGTGCTGGAAGGACAGCCTATAATTCACCCCTCCACTTT
CSAGRTAYNSPLHF
>12|NA|NA|TRBV27|TRBJ2-2
TGTGCCAGCATGGTTCTCTCCGGGGAGCTGTTTTTT
CASMVLSGELFF
>13|NA|many|TRBV12-3/TRBV12-4|TRBJ2-7
TGTGCCAGCGCTCCAGGGCCCACCTACGAGCAGTACTTC
CASAPGPTYEQYF
>14|NA|few|TRBV28|TRBJ2-5
TGTGCCAGCATATCCGGGGGGACAGGAGAGACCCAGTACTTC
CASISGGTGETQYF
>13|NA|NA|TRBV12-3/TRBV12-4|TRBJ1-5
TGTGCCAGCAGTTTTGGCAGTAAAAAGCCCCAGCATTTT
CASSFGSKKPQHF
>16|NA|NA|TRBV7-8|TRBJ2-2
TGTGCCAGCAGCCTAGATCGGGGGCAAAACACCGGGGAGCTGTTTTTT
CASSLDRGQNTGELFF
>12|NA|NA|TRBV12-5|TRBJ1-2
TGTGCTAGTGCTTCCACGAACTATGGCTACACCTTC
CASASTNYGYTF
>15|TRBD1|NA|TRBV7-2|TRBJ2-5
TGTGCCAGCAGCGGGGGGACAGGGGGCCGGGAGACCCAGTACTTC
CASSGGTGGRETQYF
>9|NA|NA|TRBV20-1|TRBJ1-1
TGCAGTGCTGGGAGAGAAGCTTTCTTT
CSAGREAFF
>15|NA|NA|TRBV10-3|TRBJ2-5
TGTGCCATCAGTGAGTCGAGGTCAGCCCAAGAGACCCAGTACTTC
CAISESRSAQETQYF
>12|NA|once|TRBV12-3/TRBV12-4|TRBJ2-3
TGTGCCAGCAGCACCCGTAGGCATACGCAGTATTTT
CASSTRRHTQYF
>14|NA|few|TRBV28|TRBJ1-2
TGTGCCAGCAGTCGCAGGGGATCTAACTATGGCTACACCTTC
CASSRRGSNYGYTF
>14|NA|NA|TRBV15|TRBJ2-2
TGTGCCACCAGCAGAGAACGTCACTCCGGGGAGCTGTTTTTT
CATSRERHSGELFF
>13|NA|NA|TRBV15|TRBJ1-5
TGCGCCACCAGCAGAGATATCGGCCAGCCCCAGCATTTT
CATSRDIGQPQHF
>13|TRBD2|NA|TRBV3-1|TRBJ2-5
TGTGCCAGCAGTCGGACTAGCGGAGAGGCCCAGTACTTC
CASSRTSGEAQYF
>15|NA|NA|TRBV10-3|TRBJ2-5
TGTGCCATCAGCAGTGGTCCGGCGACCCAAGAGACCCAGTACTTC
CAISSGPATQETQYF
>12|NA|NA|TRBV28|TRBJ2-7
TGTGCCAGTGCCCAGGGGGGCTACGAGCAGTACTTC
CASAQGGYEQYF
>15|NA|NA|TRBV12-3/TRBV12-4|TRBJ1-5
TGTGCCAGCAGTTCCCCGGACGGGGGTGATCAGCCCCAGCATTTT
CASSSPDGGDQPQHF
>17|TRBD1|NA|TRBV10-3|TRBJ2-7
TGTGCCATCAGTGAGTCGATCGGGACAGGGTCCTACAATGAGCAGTACTTC
CAISESIGTGSYNEQYF
>12|NA|few|TRBV12-3/TRBV12-4|TRBJ2-1
TGTGCCAGCAGTTTGGGCAAGGGCGAGCAGTTCTTC
CASSLGKGEQFF
>14|TRBD1|NA|TRBV29-1|TRBJ1-5
TGCAGCGCGACCTTCGACAGGGCCGATCAGCCCCAGCATTTT
CSATFDRADQPQHF
>12|NA|NA|TRBV20-1|TRBJ2-5
TGCAGTGCTAGAGAGTCGTGGCAGACCCAGTACTTC
CSARESWQTQYF
>17|NA|NA|TRBV5-1|TRBJ1-2
TGCGCCAGCAGCTTGGAGGTTGTCAGCGGCGCTAACTATGGCTACACCTTC
CASSLEVVSGANYGYTF
>13|NA|NA|TRBV4-2|TRBJ1-4
TGTGCCAGCAGCCGGGAGTCCAGAGAAAAACTGTTTTTT
CASSRESREKLFF
>13|TRBD1|NA|TRBV20-1|TRBJ1-3
TGCAGTGCTAGACAGGGGGCACGAAACACCATATATTTT
CSARQGARNTIYF
>19|NA|NA|TRBV7-2|TRBJ2-6
TGTGCCAGCAGATCGGTGGCCGTCGATACTCCCTCTGGGGCCAACGTCCTGACTTTC
CASRSVAVDTPSGANVLTF
>13|NA|NA|TRBV5-6|TRBJ1-1
TGTGCCAGCAACTCAATAGACGGATCTGAAGCTTTCTTT
CASNSIDGSEAFF
>16|NA|NA|TRBV7-9|TRBJ2-7
TGTGCCAGCAGCGCACCCAGCGGGCGAAGCTCCTACGAGCAGTACTTC
CASSAPSGRSSYEQYF
>14|NA|NA|TRBV12-5|TRBJ1-1
TGTGCTAGTGGTTTGGGGAGTCAGAACACTGAAGCTTTCTTT
CASGLGSQNTEAFF
>18|NA|NA|TRBV28|TRBJ2-6
TGTGCCAGCAGTTTTAGGGGGGTTGGTGCGGCTGGGGCCAACGTCCTGACTTTC
CASSFRGVGAAGANVLTF
>17|TRBD1|NA|TRBV4-1|TRBJ2-7
TGCGCCAGCAGCCAAGATACTATGAGGGACAGGTACTACGAGCAGTACTTC
CASSQDTMRDRYYEQYF
>15|TRBD1|NA|TRBV27|TRBJ2-5
TGTGCCAGCAGTGACATCGGGACAGGGAGGGAGACCCAGTACTTC
CASSDIGTGRETQYF
>16|NA|few|TRBV25-1|TRBJ2-7
TGTGCCAGCAGTGAATCGGAGGGGGCGCGTGTTTCCGAGCAGTACTTC
CASSESEGARVSEQYF
>13|NA|few|TRBV7-9|TRBJ1-1
TGTGCCAGCAGCCCCCGGCGGGGCACTGAAGCTTTCTTT
CASSPRRGTEAFF
>15|NA|NA|TRBV5-1|TRBJ1-2
TGCGCCAGCAGCTTGGACGGAGGTAGGGAAGGCGGCTACACCTTC
CASSLDGGREGGYTF
>15|TRBD1|few|TRBV5-5|TRBJ2-7
TGTGCCAGCAGCTTTCCGGGACAGGGTCTCGACGAGCAGTACTTC
CASSFPGQGLDEQYF
>17|NA|NA|TRBV6-5|TRBJ2-1
TGTGCCAGCAGTTACTCCCCGGGCGGACCTAGGTCGAATGAGCAGTTCTTC
CASSYSPGGPRSNEQFF
>17|TRBD2|few|TRBV7-9|TRBJ2-5
TGTGCCAGCAGCTCCCTGGGACTAGCGGGAGTAGGGGAGACCCAGTACTTC
CASSSLGLAGVGETQYF
>14|NA|few|TRBV6-6|TRBJ1-5
TGTGCCAGCAGTTACAGTTATAGCAATCAGCCCCAGCATTTT
CASSYSYSNQPQHF
>18|TRBD2|NA|TRBV6-1|TRBJ2-5
TGTGCCAGCAGCAGGGCTAGCGGGGGGTACACATTCCGGGAGACCCAGTACTTC
CASSRASGGYTFRETQYF
>15|TRBD2|once|TRBV6-5|TRBJ2-5
TGTGCCAGCAGTGTCAGCGGGAGGGGAGAGGAGACCCAGTACTTC
CASSVSGRGEETQYF
>14|NA|NA|TRBV6-5|TRBJ2-7
TGTGCCAGCAGTAAATGGGACACTAATTACGAGCAGTACTTC
CASSKWDTNYEQYF
>16|TRBD1|NA|TRBV29-1|TRBJ2-6
TGCAGCGTTATAGGACAGGGGGTATCTGGGGCCAGCGTCCTGACTTTC
CSVIGQGVSGASVLTF
>14|TRBD1|NA|TRBV5-1|TRBJ2-1
TGCGCCAGCAGCAACCCGGGACAGGGCAATGAGCAGTTCTTC
CASSNPGQGNEQFF
>14|TRBD1|NA|TRBV7-2|TRBJ2-2
TGTGCCAGCCGTCAGGGGGCAGACACCGGGGAGCTGTTTTTT
CASRQGADTGELFF
>15|NA|few|TRBV10-3|TRBJ1-2
TGTGCCATCAGTGAAAATTGGAACGGGAGCTATGGCTACACCTTC
CAISENWNGSYGYTF
>14|TRBD2|NA|TRBV6-2/TRBV6-3|TRBJ2-5
TGTGCCAGCGCTAGTCTAGCGGGTGAAGAGACCCAGTACTTC
CASASLAGEETQYF
>16|NA|NA|TRBV3-1|TRBJ2-6
TGTGCCAGCAGCTCTCGTCTAGGGGCCGGGGCCAACGTCCTGACTTTC
CASSSRLGAGANVLTF
>15|TRBD1|NA|TRBV5-1|TRBJ2-2
TGCGCCAGCAGCTTATGGACAGGGGGCACCGGGGAGCTGTTTTTT
CASSLWTGGTGELFF
>14|NA|NA|TRBV11-2|TRBJ2-5
TGTGCCAGCAGCTTAGGGGTCGGATTGGGGACCCAGTACTTC
CASSLGVGLGTQYF
>13|NA|many|TRBV27|TRBJ2-7
TGTGCCAGCAGTTTATCACGGGGGTACGAGCAGTACTTC
CASSLSRGYEQYF
>14|NA|few|TRBV7-7|TRBJ2-7
TGTGCTAGCAGCCCTACAGGGTTGGGTGACGAGCAGTACTTC
CASSPTGLGDEQYF
>14|NA|NA|TRBV27|TRBJ2-7
TGTGCCAGCAGTGGGGGACAGCGGGATTACGAGCAGTACTTC
CASSGGQRDYEQYF